The text below deals with one T cell receptor (beta chain). The sample originates from a study of T cell responses to AZD1222 COVID-19 vaccine. Repertoires were generated with immunoSEQ multiplex PCR, while TCRdb's copy carries only in-frame clones and drops some. The sample has around 190,000 clones, about 91% seen once. V was shortened by 7 bases and J by 3 bases, with 13 bases between the two germline ends. Germline CDR1 reads MNHNY; CDR2 reads SVGAGI (reference sequence). The CDR3 is 13 residues long. The chain has TRBV6-6 and TRBJ2-7; D perhaps matches TRBD1 (5 bases). This receptor was taken from an adult in good health. Source: peripheral blood, taken on day 0 of AZD1222 vaccination. The CDR3: CASTLGQGYEQYF. DNA for the CDR3: TGTGCCAGCACCTTAGGGCAGGGCTACGAGCAGTACTTC.